This TCR beta chain was identified in a study of T cell responses to AZD1222 COVID-19 vaccine. Produced via immunoSEQ multiplex PCR; TCRdb's table is partial and in-frame only. This repertoire shows over 75,000 clones, roughly 89% found once; its top ten account for 11%. Per germline, CDR1 SGHVS and CDR2 FNYEAQ. CDR3 length: 13 residues. The V end lost 5 bases, the J end lost 1 base, and 8 bases lay between the germline ends. The study pooled second doses at about 4 or about 12 weeks. General observations from the study: CD4 TCRs linked to vaccination spanned spike, dominating at 160-218 and 743-854.

Only one count was recorded for this clone. Antigen unknown. The V and J genes are TRBV7-6 and TRBJ1-1; maybe TRBD1 (5 bases). This sample comprised peripheral blood, obtained 28 days after the second AZD1222 dose. This sequence originates from an adult who received the AZD1222 COVID-19 vaccine. CDR3 loop: CASSTQGNTEAFF. The CDR3 region has the DNA TGTGCCAGCAGCACTCAGGGGAACACTGAAGCTTTCTTT.